Only a few counts were recorded for the clone carrying this T cell receptor beta chain. The data belong to a study of blood T cell repertoires in COVID-19. Study in general: Researchers got acute and convalescent COVID-19 samples from the United States, Italy and Spain.

As handled by the study authors: For nucleated cells, counts were estimated from reference gene primer amplification. Sequencing used immunoSEQ multiplex PCR; TCRdb keeps in-frame clones, though not all of them. Clone size and V and J calls were adopted from that table, with D and trimming inferred from the DNA. The sample has approximately 140,000 clones, around 90% seen once. The CDR3 has 15 residues. V usage is TRBV21-1 and J usage is TRBJ2-1; TRBD2 is taken as the D call from the table, unchecked against the DNA. TRBV21-1 is tagged as a pseudogene. Sequenced input: PBMCs or T cells enriched from blood (not recorded which). The TCR comes from a middle-aged woman who had been exposed to COVID-19. CDR3 amino acids: CASIQEGKWRGEQFF. The CDR3 DNA is TGTGCCAGCATCCAGGAGGGCAAATGGAGAGGTGAGCAGTTCTTC.